These T cell receptor beta chains were read from a single sample in a study of cytomegalovirus exposure and HLA in healthy donors. Measured with immunoSEQ multiplex PCR; TCRdb has only the in-frame clones, and not every one. The table lists roughly 60,000 clones, 70% to 75% of them singletons. Material: PBMCs. These receptors all stem from a woman aged 30 to 39 in good health and CMV-seronegative. Both conserved end residues are part of each CDR3. A D gene is named only where the DNA matches it firmly. Only some rows state a clone size, as once, few, many or a class for expanded clones.

V gene,clone size,D gene,J gene,CDR3 protein,CDR3 DNA
TRBV18,-,-,TRBJ1-1,CASSPRRGGDTEAFF,TGTGCCAGCTCACCTCGACGGGGAGGAGACACTGAAGCTTTCTTT
TRBV11-3,-,-,TRBJ2-7,CASSLNGDREQYF,TGTGCCAGCAGCTTAAATGGAGACAGAGAGCAGTACTTC
TRBV28,once,-,TRBJ2-1,CASSLPRRDWSSYNEQFF,TGTGCCAGCAGTCTCCCGCGCCGGGACTGGAGCTCCTACAATGAGCAGTTCTTC
TRBV6-1,-,-,TRBJ1-1,CASSDPGNKAFF,TGTGCCAGCAGTGATCCGGGGAACAAAGCTTTCTTT
TRBV19,-,-,TRBJ1-2,CASSIIGQPYGYTF,TGTGCCAGTAGTATTATTGGACAGCCCTATGGCTACACCTTC
TRBV27,once,-,TRBJ1-1,CASSSPLGAPGTEAFF,TGTGCCAGCAGTTCACCTTTGGGGGCGCCGGGCACTGAAGCTTTCTTT
TRBV5-1,-,-,TRBJ1-3,CASSLAGFSGNTIYF,TGCGCCAGCAGCTTGGCGGGGTTCTCTGGAAACACCATATATTTT
TRBV30,-,-,TRBJ2-5,CAWSVRGAQETQYF,TGTGCCTGGAGTGTACGGGGGGCCCAAGAGACCCAGTACTTC
TRBV19,-,TRBD2,TRBJ2-1,CASSIRHSGSSYNEQFF,TGTGCCAGTAGTATAAGGCATAGCGGGAGCTCCTACAATGAGCAGTTCTTC
TRBV7-6,-,-,TRBJ2-5,CASSIGGGSLSTETQYF,TGTGCCAGCAGCATCGGTGGCGGATCCCTCTCGACTGAGACCCAGTACTTC
TRBV7-2,-,TRBD1,TRBJ1-3,CASSLSRTGGANTIYF,TGTGCCAGCAGCTTATCCAGGACAGGAGGGGCGAACACCATATATTTT
TRBV6-1,-,-,TRBJ1-1,CASSEAQQYTEAFF,TGTGCCAGCAGTGAAGCACAACAGTACACTGAAGCTTTCTTT
TRBV11-2,-,-,TRBJ1-3,CASSLEVQSHSGNTIYF,TGTGCCAGCAGCTTAGAGGTACAGTCCCACTCTGGAAACACCATATATTTT
TRBV7-3,-,-,TRBJ2-2,CASSFKNTGELFF,TGTGCCAGCAGCTTTAAGAACACCGGGGAGCTGTTTTTT
TRBV7-2,-,TRBD2,TRBJ2-1,CASSVTSGRWNEQFF,TGTGCCAGCAGCGTGACTAGCGGGAGATGGAATGAGCAGTTCTTC
TRBV28,-,TRBD2,TRBJ2-3,CASSLAGTWDTQYF,TGTGCCAGCAGCCTAGCGGGGACTTGGGATACGCAGTATTTT
TRBV5-8,-,-,TRBJ1-2,CARKDRDTYGYTF,TGTGCCAGGAAAGACCGGGACACCTATGGCTACACCTTC
TRBV6-5,-,-,TRBJ2-1,CASSYGSSYNEQFF,TGTGCCAGCAGTTACGGGAGCTCCTACAATGAGCAGTTCTTC
TRBV9,-,-,TRBJ2-3,CASSVDEGSTDTQYF,TGTGCCAGCAGCGTAGATGAGGGATCCACAGATACGCAGTATTTT
TRBV30,few,-,TRBJ2-5,CAWSEGGGETQYF,TGTGCCTGGAGTGAAGGGGGAGGGGAGACCCAGTACTTC
TRBV18,-,-,TRBJ1-3,CASSPSPGTGQTSGNTIYF,TGTGCCAGCTCACCAAGTCCAGGAACAGGGCAGACCTCTGGAAACACCATATATTTT
TRBV7-2,-,TRBD1,TRBJ2-5,CASSRSGRGETQYF,TGTGCCAGCAGCCGATCGGGCAGGGGGGAGACCCAGTACTTC
TRBV19,-,TRBD1,TRBJ1-1,CASKDRVSTEAFF,TGTGCCAGTAAAGACAGGGTATCCACTGAAGCTTTCTTT
TRBV4-2,few,TRBD2,TRBJ2-3,CASSQRPPGLAGEADTQYF,TGTGCCAGCAGCCAAAGACCTCCGGGACTAGCGGGGGAGGCAGATACGCAGTATTTT
TRBV4-3,few,-,TRBJ1-1,CASSQDRGAEAFF,TGCGCCAGCAGCCAAGACAGGGGCGCTGAAGCTTTCTTT
TRBV6-1,-,TRBD2,TRBJ2-7,CASSEASGSSYEQYF,TGTGCCAGCAGTGAAGCTAGCGGGAGCTCCTACGAGCAGTACTTC
TRBV6-1,-,-,TRBJ2-7,CASSEATSFYEQYF,TGTGCCAGCAGTGAAGCGACAAGTTTCTACGAGCAGTACTTC
TRBV7-2,-,TRBD2,TRBJ2-3,CASSLGGSLSTDTQYF,TGTGCCAGCAGCTTAGGCGGGAGCCTAAGCACAGATACGCAGTATTTT
TRBV27,-,TRBD1,TRBJ1-2,CASSFAGGLLYGYTF,TGTGCCAGCAGTTTTGCAGGGGGCCTACTCTATGGCTACACCTTC
TRBV5-6,-,TRBD1,TRBJ2-2,CASSSGTGRGELFF,TGTGCCAGCAGCTCCGGGACAGGGCGCGGGGAGCTGTTTTTT
TRBV14,-,TRBD2,TRBJ2-1,CASSAGLAGFNEQFF,TGTGCCAGCAGCGCTGGACTAGCGGGATTCAATGAGCAGTTCTTC
TRBV19,-,-,TRBJ1-1,CASSLEYLLTEAFF,TGTGCCAGTAGCCTAGAATATTTGTTGACTGAAGCTTTCTTT
TRBV9,-,TRBD2,TRBJ2-1,CASSGLSGRSYNEQFF,TGTGCCAGCAGCGGACTTAGCGGGAGATCCTACAATGAGCAGTTCTTC
TRBV5-5,-,TRBD2,TRBJ2-5,CASSLETSGRETQYF,TGTGCCAGCAGCTTGGAGACTAGCGGGAGAGAGACCCAGTACTTC
TRBV6-5,-,-,TRBJ1-1,CASSYTGGNTEAFF,TGTGCCAGCAGTTACACCGGGGGGAACACTGAAGCTTTCTTT
TRBV29-1,few,TRBD2,TRBJ2-1,CSVEGTSDEQFF,TGCAGCGTTGAGGGCACTAGCGATGAGCAGTTCTTC
TRBV5-1,-,-,TRBJ2-7,CASSLGTPYEQYF,TGCGCCAGCAGCTTGGGGACACCCTACGAGCAGTACTTC
TRBV28,-,-,TRBJ2-3,CASTSSTDTQYF,TGTGCCAGCACGTCTAGCACAGATACGCAGTATTTT
TRBV13,-,TRBD1,TRBJ2-3,CASSRGQGMTDTQYF,TGTGCCAGCAGTAGAGGACAGGGTATGACAGATACGCAGTATTTT
TRBV7-9,few,TRBD1,TRBJ1-2,CSSSLDRGGTGYTF,TGTTCCAGCAGCCTCGACAGGGGAGGGACTGGCTACACCTTC
TRBV29-1,-,-,TRBJ1-1,CSVGSSLNTEAFF,TGCAGCGTGGGGAGCAGCCTAAACACTGAAGCTTTCTTT
TRBV11-2,-,-,TRBJ1-2,CASSLKGDYGYTF,TGTGCCAGCAGCTTAAAGGGGGACTATGGCTACACCTTC
TRBV5-1,-,TRBD1,TRBJ2-6,CASSQSTGGSGANVLTF,TGCGCCAGCAGCCAATCGACAGGGGGCTCTGGGGCCAACGTCCTGACTTTC
TRBV7-9,-,-,TRBJ1-5,CASSLSEGNQPQHF,TGTGCCAGCAGCTTAAGTGAGGGCAATCAGCCCCAGCATTTT
TRBV7-9,-,-,TRBJ2-1,CASSQPPGESSYNEQFF,TGTGCCAGCAGCCAACCCCCGGGTGAGAGCTCCTACAATGAGCAGTTCTTC